Detailed here is one T cell receptor (beta chain). Profiling relied on immunoSEQ multiplex PCR, and the TCRdb table lists in-frame clones only, not all of them. This table has about 2 million clones, approximately 94% appearing once. The ends were cut back, 0 bases at V and 2 bases at J, with 10 bases in the middle. The V gene's germline CDR1 is SGHTA and CDR2 FQGTGA. This CDR3 is built from 15 residues. This entry comes from a study of shared clonotypes between healthy human individuals. Study-level information: CD8 memory received one plate per donor, CD8 naive two, CD4 memory three and CD4 naive three.

As defined, naive CD8 cells were CD45RO-negative and positively selected for CCR7, with terminally differentiated effector memory CD45RA+ cells excluded. Donors were healthy HIV-negative adults without recently reported acute infections or vaccinations. The chain recombines TRBV7-3 with TRBJ1-1, with TRBD1 as a possible D gene (5 bases). The receptor was isolated from a man younger than 35 in good health. The material sequenced was naive CD8+ T cells sorted from blood. CDR3 bases: TGTGCCAGCAGCTTAACAGGGGCAGCAAACACTGAAGCTTTCTTT. Its translation is CASSLTGAANTEAFF.